A single sample gave rise to the 15 T cell receptor beta chains below, sequenced in a study of blood T cell repertoires in COVID-19. The table came from immunoSEQ multiplex PCR; TCRdb's copy has only in-frame clones and leaves some out. The table lists over 300,000 clones, 70% to 90% of them singletons. What was sequenced was PBMCs or T cells enriched from blood (not recorded which). These receptors were collected from a woman under 40 who had recovered from COVID-19.

The V call is TRBV7-2, the J call TRBJ1-2; the match to TRBD1 covers 9 bases. The J segment lost 2 bases and the V segment lost 4 bases, leaving 2 bases of the junction unmatched. Germline CDR1 reads SGHTA; CDR2 reads FQGNSA. This CDR3 spans 14 amino acids. The DNA for the CDR3 is TGTGCCAGCAGCTCGGGACAGGGAAACTATGGCTACACCTTC. Translated: CASSSGQGNYGYTF.

The rearrangement links TRBV6-5 to TRBJ1-4; TRBD1 agrees at 8 bases. Per the germline V gene, CDR1 is MNHEY and CDR2 is SVGAGI. This CDR3 has 16 residues. The J segment lost 7 bases and the V segment lost 0 bases, leaving 7 bases of the junction unmatched. Here the CDR3 DNA reads TGTGCCAGCAGTTACTCGTCACAGGGGGGTGGTGAAAAACTGTTTTTT. This gives the protein CASSYSSQGGGEKLFF.

The chain has TRBV4-1 and TRBJ2-2; D call uncertain. This CDR3 is built from 14 residues. Germline V gene sequence: CDR1 MGHRA, CDR2 YSYEKL. Trimming pared 5 bases from V and 2 bases from J, leaving 9 bases between. The CDR3, as DNA: TGCGCCAGCAGCGGCCAGACTAACACCGGGGAGCTGTTTTTT. Translated, it gives CASSGQTNTGELFF.

This rearrangement joins TRBV7-9 to TRBJ1-2; D might be TRBD1 (6 bases). The CDR3 has 13 amino acids. The V end lost 5 bases, the J end lost 5 bases, and 12 bases lay between the germline ends. CDR1 SEHNR and CDR2 FQNEAQ come from the germline V gene (reference sequence). DNA for the CDR3: TGTGCCAGCAGCCCCCGGACAGATTATGGCTACACCTTC. This gives the protein CASSPRTDYGYTF.

The chain employs TRBV18 and TRBJ1-3; no reliable D call. This CDR3 has 15 residues. Trimming took off 1 base at V and 0 bases at J, with 7 bases between the two ends. The germline gives CDR1 KGHSH, CDR2 LQKENI. The CDR3: CASSPQSLSGNTIYF. The CDR3, as DNA: TGTGCCAGCTCACCACAGAGCCTCTCTGGAAACACCATATATTTT.

About this clone: Other nucleotide sequences from this sample produce the same CDR3. J is TRBJ2-7 and V is TRBV5-1; TRBD1 matches at 10 bases. This CDR3 is built from 15 residues. With 0 bases clipped from V and 2 bases from J, the junction kept 2 bases outside the gene matches. Germline V gene sequence: CDR1 SGHRS, CDR2 YFSETQ. This chain's CDR3 is CASSLGTGGTYEQYF. DNA of the CDR3: TGCGCCAGCAGCTTGGGGACAGGGGGGACCTACGAGCAGTACTTC.

The chain links TRBV7-3 to TRBJ2-1, with TRBD2 identical over 13 bases. The CDR3 covers 15 residues. J lost 7 bases, V lost 5 bases, and 5 bases had no gene match. Germline assignment: CDR1 SGHTA and CDR2 FQGTGA. The CDR3 sequence is CASSPAGLAGNEQFF. In nucleotides, the CDR3 is TGTGCCAGCAGCCCGGCGGGACTAGCGGGGAATGAGCAGTTCTTC.

This chain links TRBV6-4 with TRBJ1-1; D is undetermined. This CDR3 is 13 amino acids long. V dropped 3 bases and J dropped 4 bases, with 9 bases sitting between them. Germline V gives CDR1 MRHNA, CDR2 SNTAGT. The CDR3 sequence is CASSEEFGTEAFF. In nucleotides, the CDR3 is TGTGCCAGCAGTGAGGAGTTCGGCACTGAAGCTTTCTTT.

CDR3: CASSGLAGGRETQYF. CDR3 in DNA: TGTGCCAGTAGTGGCTTAGCGGGGGGGCGTGAGACCCAGTACTTC. The chain joins TRBV19 to TRBJ2-5, with 11 bases aligning to TRBD2. The CDR3 runs 15 residues. CDR1 is LNHDA, CDR2 SQIVND, per germline (reference sequence). V shed 5 bases, J shed 5 bases, and the junction held 7 bases outside the gene matches.

This chain joins TRBV19 and TRBJ1-1, with a tentative D call TRBD1 (6 bases). Germline V gives CDR1 LNHDA, CDR2 SQIVND (reference sequence). The CDR3 runs 16 residues. Trimming cost V 3 bases and J 0 bases, with 14 bases left between them. The CDR3: CASSIAGVPVNTEAFF. CDR3 coding DNA: TGTGCCAGTAGTATCGCAGGGGTGCCAGTGAACACTGAAGCTTTCTTT.

This chain connects TRBV7-6 to TRBJ2-1; 13 positions match TRBD2. This CDR3 spans 17 amino acids. Germline V gene lookup returns CDR1 SGHVS and CDR2 FNYEAQ. V shed 5 bases and J 8 bases; nucleotides not matched to a gene: 12. This CDR3 reads CASSPRLAGGLFDEQFF. The DNA of the CDR3 is TGTGCCAGCAGCCCCCGACTAGCGGGGGGCCTTTTCGATGAGCAGTTCTTC.

CDR3 residues: CASSFIYEQYF. The CDR3 DNA sequence: TGTGCCAGCAGTTTTATATACGAGCAGTACTTC. The V gene is TRBV25-1, the J gene TRBJ2-7; D unclear. There are 11 residues in the CDR3. Trimming shortened V by 5 bases and J by 4 bases, and 6 bases separated the two germline ends. The V gene's germline CDR1 is MGHDK and CDR2 SYGVNS.

V and J are TRBV6-2 or TRBV6-3 and TRBJ1-2; D is uncertain. V was cut by 7 bases and J by 7 bases, with 13 bases left in between. The CDR3 loop spans 12 amino acids. The germline gives CDR1 MNHEY, CDR2 SVGEGT. CDR3 sequence reads: CASNPGPAGYTF. In DNA form, the CDR3 reads TGTGCCAGCAACCCTGGGCCGGCTGGCTACACCTTC.

The chain recombines TRBV19 with TRBJ1-5; D is unclear. The germline V gene has CDR1 LNHDA and CDR2 SQIVND (reference sequence). The CDR3 runs to 14 residues. V was clipped by 7 bases and J by 3 bases, with 13 bases between them. CDR3 sequence (DNA): TGTGCCAGTAAGCGTGAGGCAGACAATCAGCCCCAGCATTTT. Its protein product is CASKREADNQPQHF. Full variable domain (missing parts from reference TRBV19 and TRBJ1-5): DGGITQSPKYLFRKEGQNVTLSCEQNLNHDAMYWYRQDPGQGLRLIYYSQIVNDFQKGDIAEGYSVSREKKESFPLTVTSAQKNPTAFYLCASKREADNQPQHFGDGTRLSIL.

The rearrangement joins TRBV7-3 to TRBJ2-1, with 10 bases matching TRBD2. This CDR3 region has 16 residues. Germline V gene data show CDR1 as SGHTA and CDR2 as FQGTGA. Trimming at V came to 2 bases and at J to 6 bases, leaving 7 bases not matched to a gene. The CDR3 spells CASSLYELAGSNEQFF. In DNA, the CDR3 is TGTGCCAGCAGCTTATACGAACTAGCGGGGAGCAATGAGCAGTTCTTC.